By frequency, the clone carrying this T cell receptor (beta chain) registers medium-sized. Its specificity is not known. The source of the sample is a study of CXCR3-negative and CXCR3-positive naive CD8 T cells. Triplicate sorts of some 300,000 cells per CD8+ subset. CD45RO-CCR7+CD27+CD95- defined naive CD8+ T cells. UMI-labeled 5' RACE TRB cDNA libraries were prepared from the cells. TCRdb re-analyzed the 5' RACE reads; it lists each CDR3 protein once, without DNA. The listing contains around 26,000 distinct CDR3 sequences. The CDR3 totals 14 residues. Per germline, CDR1 SEHNR and CDR2 FQNEAQ (reference sequence). Findings and caveats of the study: The naive subsets expressed comparable surface CD5, and the authors inferred TCR strength from TRB CDR3 properties. Whereas memory cells differed, naive CXCR3-negative and CXCR3-positive cells shared similar TRBV-TRBJ usage.

The gene calls are TRBV7-9 and TRBJ1-5; TCRdb's D call of TRBD1 is untestable without DNA. Sequencing was carried out using naive CXCR3- CD8+ T cells from blood. Indicated subset: CD45RO-CCR7+CD27+CD95- naive CD8+ T cells lacking CXCR3 (TNR3-). This TCR derives from a human donor in good health. Some clones in this sample may be carry-over from other donors' samples. CDR3 sequence reads: CASSRDGSNQPQHF.